These T cell receptor beta chains were read from a single sample in a study of T cell responses to AZD1222 COVID-19 vaccine. Here immunoSEQ multiplex PCR was the method, and the copy in TCRdb shows in-frame clones only, minus some. The sample includes some 120,000 clones, around 86% of them seen just once. Sequences were derived from peripheral blood, sampled on day 0 of AZD1222 vaccination. The origin of the receptors is an adult in good health. Each CDR3 is given with its conserved first and last residue. D genes are given only for firm matches. Not every row has a clone size; where given, it reads once, few, many or a size class.

V: TRBV6-2/TRBV6-3; size: -; D: TRBD2; J: TRBJ2-7; length: 16; CDR3: CASSSLRLAPSYEQYF
V: TRBV5-8; size: -; D: -; J: TRBJ2-5; length: 13; CDR3: CASSPRDGGPQYF
V: TRBV25-1; size: -; D: -; J: TRBJ1-3; length: 17; CDR3: CASSELVVESSGNTIYF
V: TRBV5-6; size: -; D: -; J: TRBJ1-3; length: 14; CDR3: CASSYRVTGNTIYF
V: TRBV12-3/TRBV12-4; size: -; D: -; J: TRBJ2-1; length: 12; CDR3: CASSSIVNEQFF
V: TRBV7-2; size: -; D: TRBD1; J: TRBJ1-2; length: 13; CDR3: CASSLGQGDGYTF
V: TRBV3-1/TRBV3-2; size: -; D: -; J: TRBJ2-2; length: 14; CDR3: CASSPPGDVVELFF
V: TRBV7-8; size: -; D: TRBD1; J: TRBJ1-5; length: 15; CDR3: CASSFLQGGDQPQHF
V: TRBV6-5; size: -; D: -; J: TRBJ1-6; length: 16; CDR3: CASSYSPGGQNSPLHF
V: TRBV18; size: -; D: -; J: TRBJ2-3; length: 12; CDR3: CASSSRTDTQYF
V: TRBV2; size: -; D: -; J: TRBJ1-1; length: 13; CDR3: CASTQVVNTEAFF
V: TRBV6-5; size: -; D: TRBD1; J: TRBJ1-2; length: 14; CDR3: CASRVGQGSYGYTF
V: TRBV19; size: -; D: -; J: TRBJ1-4; length: 13; CDR3: CASSIQPGEKLFF
V: TRBV7-8; size: -; D: TRBD1; J: TRBJ2-6; length: 17; CDR3: CASSSRQGASGANVLTF
V: TRBV7-9; size: few; D: -; J: TRBJ1-1; length: 13; CDR3: CASSSSMNTEAFF
V: TRBV12-3/TRBV12-4; size: -; D: TRBD1; J: TRBJ1-6; length: 13; CDR3: CASRGTDYSPLHF
V: TRBV28; size: -; D: -; J: TRBJ1-2; length: 15; CDR3: CASSFLDSLFYGYTF
V: TRBV7-9; size: once; D: -; J: TRBJ1-1; length: 14; CDR3: CASSLGGVMVEAFF
V: TRBV3-1/TRBV3-2; size: -; D: -; J: TRBJ2-1; length: 16; CDR3: CASRFSSGLRANEQFF
V: TRBV9; size: -; D: -; J: TRBJ1-3; length: 14; CDR3: CASSVAGTGNTIYF
V: TRBV12-5; size: -; D: -; J: TRBJ1-1; length: 11; CDR3: CATPRNTEAFF
V: TRBV25-1; size: -; D: -; J: TRBJ1-3; length: 14; CDR3: CASSESGTGNTIYF
V: TRBV3-1/TRBV3-2; size: -; D: -; J: TRBJ1-1; length: 14; CDR3: CASSHDAMNTEAFF
V: TRBV3-1/TRBV3-2; size: -; D: -; J: TRBJ2-2; length: 14; CDR3: CASSQPARAGELFF
V: TRBV12-3/TRBV12-4; size: few; D: -; J: TRBJ2-2; length: 12; CDR3: CASSFGTGELFF
V: TRBV5-1; size: -; D: -; J: TRBJ2-5; length: 15; CDR3: CASSFSSRAGETQYF
V: TRBV10-1; size: -; D: -; J: TRBJ1-4; length: 14; CDR3: CASSQGRSDEKLFF
V: TRBV6-5; size: -; D: TRBD1; J: TRBJ1-6; length: 14; CDR3: CASRPTGMNSPLHF
V: TRBV21-1; size: few; D: -; J: TRBJ1-2; length: 14; CDR3: CASSNNRGSYGYTF
V: TRBV5-4; size: -; D: -; J: TRBJ2-7; length: 13; CDR3: CASSLPGPHEQYF
V: TRBV10-1; size: once; D: -; J: TRBJ2-7; length: 13; CDR3: CASSTGLGYEQYF
V: TRBV27; size: -; D: -; J: TRBJ1-2; length: 15; CDR3: CASRLSSSRGRGYTF
V: TRBV30; size: -; D: -; J: TRBJ1-2; length: 12; CDR3: CAWRNTSYGYTF